The 14 T cell receptor beta chains reported below all come from one sample, sequenced in a study of blood T cell repertoires in COVID-19. Sequencing used immunoSEQ multiplex PCR; TCRdb keeps in-frame clones, though not all of them. The sample holds 300,000 or so clones; around 87% are singletons and the top ten take around 8%. The sequencing input was peripheral blood. These receptor sequences come from a woman between 45 and 60 years old who had recovered from COVID-19.

The chain couples TRBV2 to TRBJ2-1; D might be TRBD1 (5 bases). V was cut by 10 bases and J by 7 bases, with 17 bases left in between. The CDR3 covers 13 residues. CDR1 and CDR2 (germline): SNHLY, FYNNEI. CDR3 nucleotide sequence: TGTGCCACTAACGGGCAGGGAAGAAATGAGCAGTTCTTC. It yields the protein CATNGQGRNEQFF.

The J gene is TRBJ1-3, the V gene TRBV5-1, with D possibly TRBD1 on 5 matching bases. Germline CDR1 is SGHRS and CDR2 is YFSETQ. V was cut by 1 base and J by 0 bases, with 8 bases left in between. CDR3 length: 15 amino acids. Here the CDR3 DNA reads TGCGCCAGCAGCTTGTCAGGGAACTCTGGAAACACCATATATTTT. Its translation is CASSLSGNSGNTIYF.

This clone was detected only once. The J gene is TRBJ2-1, the V gene TRBV6-5; the D gene is possibly TRBD2 (6 bases). The germline V gene encodes CDR1 MNHEY and CDR2 SVGAGI. V gave up 7 bases and J gave up 5 bases, with 12 bases separating them. The CDR3 totals 13 residues. CDR3 in DNA: TGTGCCAGCATGAGTCGGGAGCACAATGAGCAGTTCTTC. As protein: CASMSREHNEQFF.

The rearrangement joins TRBV27 to TRBJ1-5, with a possible D match to TRBD1 (6 bases). V lost 6 bases, J lost 3 bases, and 12 bases lay in between. The CDR3 length is 14 residues. Germline V gene data show CDR1 as MNHEY and CDR2 as SMNVEV (reference sequence). DNA of the CDR3: TGTGCCAGCAGAGAACAGGGATTCAATCAGCCCCAGCATTTT. This codes for CASREQGFNQPQHF.

The rearrangement joins TRBV19 to TRBJ1-1; 8 bases agree with TRBD1. V lost 5 bases to trimming and J lost 0 bases; unmatched junction nucleotides: 5. Germline V gene sequence: CDR1 LNHDA, CDR2 SQIVND (reference sequence). This CDR3 has 15 amino acids. CDR3 residues: CASSFNRGVNTEAFF. Here the CDR3 DNA reads TGTGCCAGTAGTTTCAACAGGGGGGTGAACACTGAAGCTTTCTTT.

The chain combines TRBV28 with TRBJ1-3; D is unclear. The length of the CDR3 is 14 residues. Trimming removed 5 bases from V and 3 bases from J, with 11 bases in between. From germline, CDR1 is MDHEN and CDR2 SYDVKM. Written as DNA, the CDR3 is TGTGCCAGCAGTCTCACCCCAGGTGGAAACACCATATATTTT. Translation gives CASSLTPGGNTIYF.

The chain employs TRBV5-6 and TRBJ2-7; 8 bases agree with TRBD2. This CDR3 contains 15 residues. Germline assignment: CDR1 SGHDT and CDR2 YYEEEE. Trimming at V came to 4 bases and at J to 0 bases, leaving 6 bases not matched to a gene. In DNA form, the CDR3 reads TGTGCCAGCAGCCCCGGGGGGGGACGCTCCTACGAGCAGTACTTC. It codes for CASSPGGGRSYEQYF.

The chain is built from TRBV29-1 and TRBJ2-5; 7 bases agree with TRBD1. The V gene end was trimmed by 6 bases and the J gene end by 3 bases; junction bases not matched to a gene: 10. Germline V CDR1 and CDR2: SQVTM, ANQGSEA. There are 14 residues in the CDR3. CDR3 in amino acids: CSVSGQANEETQYF. CDR3 DNA sequence: TGCAGCGTCAGTGGACAGGCCAATGAAGAGACCCAGTACTTC.

This clone was seen a single time. The chain recombines TRBV5-4 with TRBJ2-7; D remains ambiguous. V was clipped by 1 base and J by 5 bases, with 10 bases between them. Looked up from germline, CDR1 is SGHNT and CDR2 is YYREEE (reference sequence). This CDR3 region has 13 residues. The CDR3 coding sequence is TGTGCCAGCAGCTTGCTCCAGTCTCACGAGCAGTACTTC. Translated, it gives CASSLLQSHEQYF.

The chain couples TRBV5-1 to TRBJ1-1; perhaps TRBD1 as D (6 bases). The germline V gene encodes CDR1 SGHRS and CDR2 YFSETQ. The CDR3 is made up of 14 amino acids. The V gene lost 3 bases and the J gene lost 1 base, with 10 bases spanning the gap. The CDR3 region is CASSSTTGNTEAFF. The CDR3 DNA follows: TGCGCCAGCAGCTCCACGACAGGGAACACTGAAGCTTTCTTT.

The chain joins TRBV10-3 to TRBJ2-5, with TRBD2 matching 7 bases. The length of the CDR3 is 13 residues. CDR1 is ENHRY and CDR2 is SYGVKD in the germline V gene. Trimming cost V 3 bases and J 7 bases; bases outside gene matches: 5. The DNA for the CDR3 is TGTGCCATCAGTGACGGAGGGAGGGGGACCCAGTACTTC. This encodes CAISDGGRGTQYF.

The chain carries TRBV5-1 and TRBJ1-3; D ambiguous. Trimming removed 0 bases at V and 0 bases at J, with 7 bases between. Looked up from germline, CDR1 is SGHRS and CDR2 is YFSETQ. The CDR3 contains 15 residues. CDR3 residues: CASSLDGSSGNTIYF. The CDR3 DNA follows: TGCGCCAGCAGCTTGGACGGGAGCTCTGGAAACACCATATATTTT.

The chain employs TRBV27 and TRBJ2-3, with 10 positions matching TRBD1. The CDR3 has 15 amino acids. With V trimmed by 6 bases and J by 4 bases, 7 bases remained unmatched. Germline V gene sequence: CDR1 MNHEY, CDR2 SMNVEV (reference sequence). CDR3 coding DNA: TGTGCCAGCAGGCCCTGGGACAGGGGTGCAGATACGCAGTATTTT. Translation: CASRPWDRGADTQYF.

The V and J genes are TRBV5-5 and TRBJ1-6; D perhaps matches TRBD1 (6 bases). Germline assignment: CDR1 SGHKS and CDR2 YYEKEE (reference sequence). The CDR3 has 16 amino acids. The V and J ends lost 2 bases and 1 base respectively, with 10 bases between them. CDR3 nucleotides: TGTGCCAGCAGCTTCCGGGACACTTCCTATAATTCACCCCTCCACTTT. Amino acids: CASSFRDTSYNSPLHF.